This T cell receptor (beta chain) was observed in a study of OX40 agonist ivuxolimab in advanced cancers. On this clone: Its specificity is not known.

Notes on the study in general: Both blood CD4+ and CD8+ T cells showed clonal growth by week 6 at 0.1 to 3.0 mg/kg.

Profiling relied on immunoSEQ multiplex PCR, and the TCRdb table lists in-frame clones only, not all of them. Of some 65,000 clones listed, 85% are singletons. J gave up 5 bases and V 5 bases, and 16 bases lay outside the gene matches. Germline values: CDR1 MDHEN, CDR2 SYDVKM. This CDR3 has 17 residues. The chain joins TRBV28 to TRBJ2-5, with 8 bases matching TRBD2. Sequencing was performed on CD4+ or CD8+ T cells sorted from blood, taken in a trial of the OX40 agonist ivuxolimab. This TCR came from an adult with an advanced solid tumor such as melanoma, head and neck, liver or kidney cancer. The CDR3 DNA sequence: TGTGCCAGCAGTAAGCCCTTAGCGGGGACAACCGGGGAGACCCAGTACTTC. It encodes CASSKPLAGTTGETQYF.